These 27 T cell receptor beta chains came from one sample sequenced in a study of T cells in Graves' hyperthyroidism and ophthalmopathy. Amplified TCR beta CDR3 regions came from RNA transcripts. An initial round of RT-PCR targeting the TCR CDR3 relied on the HTBI primer set. TCRdb redid the calling of the multiplex PCR reads with MiXCR, one entry per CDR3 protein. The sample comprises 96,000 or so distinct CDR3 sequences, over 50% of which are singletons, and 27% rests with the top ten. Sequenced: blood. These TCRs come from a woman in her thirties or forties with Graves' hyperthyroidism.

In this sample, this clonotype turned up many times. V gene TRBV13 combines with J gene TRBJ1-1; unclear D gene. Germline loops: CDR1 PRHDT, CDR2 FYEKMQ (reference sequence). Trimming pared 0 bases from V and 3 bases from J, leaving 8 bases between. The CDR3 covers 14 residues. The CDR3, as DNA: TGTGCCAGCAGCTTAGGCGGCGGATACACTGAAGCTTTCTTT. Its protein is CASSLGGGYTEAFF.

In its sample, this clonotype ranks as medium-sized (0.01 to 0.1%). The chain couples TRBV7-2 to TRBJ2-7; weak D call: TRBD2 (6 bases). CDR1 and CDR2 from the germline V gene are SGHTA and FQGNSA. V was clipped by 6 bases and J by 2 bases, with 11 bases between them. The CDR3 runs 13 residues. The chain's CDR3 is CASRRGATYEQYF. The CDR3 nucleotides read TGTGCCAGCAGACGCGGGGCGACCTACGAGCAGTACTTC.

The chain combines TRBV29-1 with TRBJ2-7; D unresolved. Germline V lookup: CDR1 SQVTM, CDR2 ANQGSEA. The CDR3 is made up of 13 amino acids. Trimming pared 8 bases from V and 2 bases from J, leaving 16 bases between. The CDR3 DNA reads TGCAGCTTGAACCCCCAGGCCGCCTACGAGCAGTACTTC. Translating gives CSLNPQAAYEQYF.

Worth noting for this clonotype: A much larger clone differs by one base, so this may be a read error. The rearrangement uses TRBV6-6 and TRBJ2-7; TRBD2 is a possible D gene (6 bases). Trimming took off 7 bases at V and 7 bases at J, with 20 bases between the two ends. The germline V gene has CDR1 MNHNY and CDR2 SVGAGI (reference sequence). This CDR3 spans 14 amino acids. This CDR3 reads CASTRDGLPWEQYF. DNA for the CDR3: TGTGCCAGCACGCGGGACGGCCTCCCATGGGAGCAGTACTTC.

Note on this clonotype: One base away lies a much larger clone, so this may be a sequencing read error. V gene TRBV20-1 combines with J gene TRBJ2-3, with unresolved D. This CDR3 has 13 amino acids. From germline, CDR1 is DFQATT and CDR2 SNEGSKA (reference sequence). Here the CDR3 reads CGARDPVRGTQYF. Written as DNA, the CDR3 is TGCGGTGCTAGAGACCCGGTTCGAGGAACGCAGTATTTT.

On this clonotype: Because the CDR3's place on the DNA is in doubt, the DNA is left out and the CDR3 is given as listed by TCRdb. The rearrangement links TRBV5-1 to TRBJ2-5; the D call of TRBD1 is as the table states it, not checked on the DNA. The CDR3 is 19 residues long, counting both termini. Germline lookup yields CDR1 SGHRS and CDR2 YFSETQ. The CDR3 loop reads CASSFYICSATRTGETQYF.

The chain combines TRBV29-1 with TRBJ1-2; 9 bases line up with TRBD1. CDR1 and CDR2 (germline): SQVTM, ANQGSEA. With V trimmed by 2 bases and J by 4 bases, 5 bases remained unmatched. This CDR3 has 14 amino acids. The DNA of the CDR3 is TGCAGCGTTGAATCCCGGGACAGGGCCTATGGCTACACCTTC. Residues: CSVESRDRAYGYTF.

This clonotype has at least ten counts. In nucleotides, the CDR3 is TGCAGTGCTAGGTCGCAGACTATACACTATGGCTACACCTTC. As protein: CSARSQTIHYGYTF. V is TRBV20-1 and J is TRBJ1-2; no clear D. This CDR3 comprises 14 residues. CDR1 is DFQATT and CDR2 is SNEGSKA in the germline V gene (reference sequence). V shed 3 bases and J shed 3 bases, with 14 bases lying between them.

This clonotype was seen a single time. The chain uses TRBV7-9 and TRBJ2-2, with 8 bases fitting TRBD2. With 6 bases clipped from V and 3 bases from J, the junction kept 6 bases outside the gene matches. The CDR3 sequence is 15 residues long. Germline CDR1 SEHNR, CDR2 FQNEAQ (reference sequence). CDR3 DNA: TGTGCCAGCAGTAACGGGAGGGTCCACACCGGGGAGCTGTTTTTT. It translates to CASSNGRVHTGELFF. The full variable domain, in which reference TRBV7-9 and TRBJ2-2 provide the parts outside the CDR3, is DTGVSQNPRHKITKRGQNVTFRCDPISEHNRLYWYRQTLGQGPEFLTYFQNEAQLEKSRLLSDRFSAERPKGSFSTLEIQRTEQGDSAMYLCASSNGRVHTGELFFGEGSRLTVL.

The genes are TRBV2 and TRBJ2-3; 9 bases align to TRBD1. The CDR3 has 15 residues. Per the germline V gene, CDR1 is SNHLY and CDR2 is FYNNEI. V dropped 5 bases and J dropped 0; count of bases not matched to a gene: 3. The CDR3 protein is CASSFGTGSTDTQYF. The CDR3, as DNA: TGTGCCAGCAGTTTCGGGACAGGGAGCACAGATACGCAGTATTTT.

The CDR3 sequence: CATSPPTSGAETQYF. CDR3 coding DNA: TGTGCCACCAGCCCGCCGACTAGCGGGGCGGAGACCCAGTACTTC. The chain employs TRBV15 and TRBJ2-5; 11 bases agree with TRBD2. V was pared by 5 bases and J by 5 bases, with 7 bases of the junction left unmatched. The CDR3 sequence is 15 residues long. Germline assignment: CDR1 LNHNV and CDR2 YYDKDF (reference sequence).

A note on this clonotype: A junction end diverges from the germline sequence, so it may reflect a read error. The rearrangement uses TRBV5-1 and TRBJ1-4, with 10 positions matching TRBD1. The CDR3 spans 13 residues. CDR1 is SGHRS, CDR2 YFSETQ, per germline. The CDR3 spells CASSGTGDEKLSF. CDR3 nucleotide sequence: TGCGCCAGCAGCGGGACAGGGGACGAAAAACTGTCTTTT.

This clonotype was observed many times. This chain links TRBV20-1 with TRBJ2-7; D gene ambiguous. Germline V gene data show CDR1 as DFQATT and CDR2 as SNEGSKA (reference sequence). This CDR3 region has 13 residues. V shed 3 bases and J shed 5 bases, with 14 bases lying between them. CDR3 protein: CSASKPGRNEQYF. CDR3 DNA: TGCAGTGCTAGTAAGCCGGGCAGGAACGAGCAGTACTTC.

At least ten counts were recorded for this clonotype. The V call is TRBV20-1, the J call TRBJ2-7; D is possibly TRBD2 (7 bases). V was trimmed by 3 bases and J by 6 bases, leaving 21 bases between them. The germline CDR1 and CDR2 sequences are DFQATT and SNEGSKA (reference sequence). The length of the CDR3 is 15 residues. The CDR3 reads CSAREGRGRGGEQYF. In DNA form, the CDR3 reads TGCAGTGCTAGGGAGGGAAGGGGGAGGGGAGGCGAGCAGTACTTC.

By sample fraction, this clonotype is medium-sized. The chain employs TRBV15 and TRBJ1-2, with D unresolved. Looked up from germline, CDR1 is LNHNV and CDR2 is YYDKDF (reference sequence). This CDR3 has 13 amino acids. V was cut by 0 bases and J by 1 base, with 3 bases left in between. CDR3 loop: CATSRDSNYGYTF. The DNA of the CDR3 is TGTGCCACCAGCAGAGACAGTAACTATGGCTACACCTTC.

This clonotype appeared many times. This chain uses TRBV6-5 with TRBJ1-2; D possibly corresponds to TRBD1 (6 bases). Germline V gene lookup returns CDR1 MNHEY and CDR2 SVGAGI. CDR3 length: 13 amino acids. V was pared by 6 bases and J by 5 bases, with 13 bases between. The CDR3: CASRHPGQYGYTF. The CDR3 nucleotides are TGTGCCAGCAGACATCCCGGACAGTATGGCTACACCTTC.

The chain combines TRBV20-1 with TRBJ2-5, with TRBD1 identical over 10 bases. After removal of 6 bases from V and 3 bases from J, the junction contained 10 bases not matched to a gene. CDR3 length equals 15 residues. Per the germline V gene, CDR1 is DFQATT and CDR2 is SNEGSKA (reference sequence). The CDR3 loop is CSAQGQGIEEETQYF. The DNA of the CDR3 is TGCAGTGCACAGGGACAGGGGATCGAAGAAGAGACCCAGTACTTC.

The table lists this clonotype with a count of one. A much larger clone is a single base away; this may be a read error. The V gene is TRBV5-1, the J gene TRBJ2-7; no reliable D call. Germline CDR1 is SGHRS and CDR2 is YFSETQ. CDR3 length: 15 amino acids. For the CDR3, the DNA is TGCGCCAGCAGCTTGTGGGTTGAGAAGTGGTACGGGCAGTACTTC. Translating gives CASSLWVEKWYGQYF.

In the case of this clonotype: A much larger clone lies a single base off, so this may be a read error. The genes are TRBV6-1 and TRBJ1-1, with D maybe TRBD1 (5 bases). In germline, CDR1 is MNHNS, CDR2 SASEGT. This CDR3 contains 14 residues. Trimming took off 5 bases at V and 2 bases at J, with 12 bases between the two ends. CDR3 loop: CASSYSGTNTEAFF. Written as DNA, the CDR3 is TGTGCCAGCAGTTACTCCGGGACTAACACTGAAGCTTTCTTT.

The gene calls are TRBV20-1 and TRBJ1-2; no firm D call. Germline values: CDR1 DFQATT, CDR2 SNEGSKA (reference sequence). Trimming cost V 8 bases and J 4 bases, with 8 bases left between them. The CDR3 is 10 residues long. This CDR3 reads CSTNSYGYTF. The CDR3 DNA follows: TGCAGTACCAACAGCTATGGCTACACCTTC.

This clonotype showed up many times. The CDR3 region has the DNA TGTGCCCTAAGCGGGACAGGGGGCTGGACCGGGGAGCTGTTTTTT. It translates to CALSGTGGWTGELFF. The chain recombines TRBV7-8 with TRBJ2-2; TRBD1 aligns across 12 bases. V lost 11 bases, J lost 5 bases, and 9 bases stayed unmatched. The CDR3 totals 15 residues. Germline V lookup: CDR1 SGHVS, CDR2 FQNEAQ.

The V call is TRBV14, the J call TRBJ2-7; D not certain. CDR3 size: 14 residues. Germline V gene lookup returns CDR1 SGHDN and CDR2 FVKESK. V lost 1 base, J lost 6 bases, and 13 bases lay in between. As DNA, the CDR3 is TGTGCCAGCAGCCAAGGACCGTCCCCCGTCGAGCAGTACTTC. Translated: CASSQGPSPVEQYF.

The J gene is TRBJ2-2, the V gene TRBV2; 7 bases match TRBD1. J lost 11 bases, V lost 5 bases, and 14 bases had no gene match. The CDR3 has 15 amino acids. Germline V gene data show CDR1 as SNHLY and CDR2 as FYNNEI. The CDR3 coding sequence is TGTGCCAGCAGTTCCCTCCGAACAGGGGTTGGTGAGCTGTTTTTT. This gives the protein CASSSLRTGVGELFF.

This clonotype has at least ten counts. The chain combines TRBV5-1 with TRBJ1-2; 7 positions match TRBD1. The germline CDR1 and CDR2 sequences are SGHRS and YFSETQ. The CDR3 length is 16 residues. Trimming at V came to 7 bases and at J to 0 bases, leaving 12 bases not matched to a gene. CDR3: CASSRRDSLANYGYTF. The CDR3 DNA reads as TGCGCCAGCTCCCGCCGGGACAGCTTAGCTAACTATGGCTACACCTTC.

Note on this clonotype: One end of the junction does not line up with germline, which may come from a read error. The V call is TRBV7-4, the J call TRBJ1-4, with TRBD1 matching 8 bases. CDR3 size: 14 residues. Germline V gene sequence: CDR1 SGHVT, CDR2 SQSDAQ. This CDR3 reads CASSLAGGGEKLFF. CDR3 sequence (DNA): TGTGCCAGCAGTTTAGCAGGGGGCGGCGAAAAACTGTTTTTT.

This clonotype was seen more than once but under ten times. Since a much larger clone is just one base distant, this may be a read error. The chain links TRBV9 to TRBJ2-7; D might be TRBD2 (6 bases). The CDR3 runs 14 residues. Germline V CDR1 and CDR2: SGDLS, YYNGEE. This chain's CDR3 is CAGSVESSDYEQYF. CDR3 in DNA: TGTGCCGGCAGCGTAGAGTCTAGCGACTACGAGCAGTACTTC.

This clonotype has ten or more counts. The chain couples TRBV16 to TRBJ1-2; D call uncertain. V was trimmed by 7 bases and J by 1 base, leaving 13 bases between them. This CDR3 contains 14 residues. Germline CDR1 reads KGHSY; CDR2 reads FQNENV. CDR3 amino acids: CASNVEGVNYGYTF. The CDR3, as DNA: TGTGCCAGCAACGTGGAGGGAGTTAACTATGGCTACACCTTC.